This T cell receptor (beta chain) was identified during a study of T cell repertoires and HLA-DP antigens. As for the study in general: Pre-culture CD4+ samples used roughly 1,300 ng DNA versus 200 to 250 ng for CD137+CD4+ sorts.

As regards this clone: As yet, its antigen is unknown.

The germline V and J ends were trimmed by 4 bases and 3 bases, with 13 bases remaining between them. The germline gives CDR1 SGHNT, CDR2 YYREEE (reference sequence). The CDR3 sequence is 15 residues long. For pre-culture CD4+ samples, the target was 190,000 or so T cell genomes. Sequenced by immunoSEQ multiplex PCR; TCRdb stores in-frame clones only, minus some. The data contain about 89,000 clones, roughly nine tenths of them singletons. The sequence came from a man aged 50-59 years in good health and CMV-seronegative. This chain connects TRBV5-4 to TRBJ2-2; D perhaps matches TRBD1 (6 bases). The sequencing input was CD4+ T cells from PBMCs. The CDR3 DNA reads as TGTGCCAGCAGCCCTGGGGGACAACACACCGGGGAGCTGTTTTTT. This translates into CASSPGGQHTGELFF.